This record covers a single T cell receptor (beta chain). Its antigen remains unidentified. Qualities for individual bases were not recorded, and no much larger clone is one base off. The CDR3, cysteine through phenylalanine, is 14 amino acids long. The entry retains the CDR3 DNA only, 42 bases that are in frame from base 1. Trimming costs V 7 bases and J 5 bases, and their ends lie 15 bases apart. As encoded in the germline V gene, CDR1 is SNHLY while CDR2 is FYNNEI. Libraries were constructed by the immunoSEQ multiplex PCR assay. A mixture of 60 forward primers for TCR Vbeta segments and 13 reverse primers for TCR Jbeta segments was used in the multiplex PCR. Amplification of the CDR3 region of rearranged TCR beta genes was performed with a multiplex PCR assay on genomic DNA. The Illumina HiSeq System was used to sequence the amplified TCR beta libraries as 87-base-pair reads. From the authors' description of their analysis: A later analysis counted some 80 million unique TCR beta chains across the 690 or so repertoires, and some 11 million of these chains were shared by at least two donors. A nearest-neighbor algorithm error-corrected the raw reads and collapsed the reads into unique sequences, merging closely related sequences to remove PCR and sequencing errors. CDR3 sequences were aligned to IMGT reference sequences to assign V, D and J gene segments. For a sequence to be retained, at least a six-nucleotide match to both a V gene segment and a J gene segment was required. Rearrangements were classified as productive when the CDR3 lacked stop codons and remained in frame with V and J, and all other rearrangements were classified as non-productive. CDR3 was defined by IMGT convention, running from the second conserved V-encoded cysteine to the conserved J-encoded phenylalanine. In an earlier analysis of approximately 590 of the donors, sequences lacking an unambiguous match to a single V gene segment were excluded. In an earlier analysis of roughly 600 of the donors, a V segment was called functional when productive rearrangements were above 56.7%, and segregating when the standard deviation between donors exceeded 5%. To diagnose cytomegalovirus status from the catalog of TCR beta chain sequences, a statistical classification framework was built. V and J gene assignment, in a later analysis, came from comparing TCR nucleotide sequences with IMGT/GENE-DB human TR gene sequences. Using the TCRdist pipeline, a later analysis assigned CDR3 sequences along with most-parsimonious VDJ recombination scenarios. In a later analysis, every TCR beta chain was defined by the combination of its CDR3 amino acid sequence and its V-gene family, and reads without a unique V-gene family were dropped. In a later analysis, 550 to 650 highly shared, low-generation-probability nucleotide sequences were removed to address suspected cross-contamination and a sequencing artifact. For each public chain, a later analysis derived a clonal expansion index from normalized ranks of inferred template counts within each repertoire. In a later analysis, generation probabilities were computed using a VDJ recombination model fitted to out-of-frame rearrangements, and the results were checked against IGoR. In a later analysis, hypergeometric tests were used to score TCR-TCR, TCR-HLA and TCR-CMV co-occurrence, with a repertoire-size bias correction applied to TCR pairs. False discovery rates were estimated in a later analysis by permuting HLA or CMV assignments 20 times. In a later analysis, co-occurring TCRs were grouped with DBSCAN, and TCRdist sequence similarity was added when clustering was performed within HLA-allele-positive subsets. Repertoires with fewer than 30,000 or more than 120,000 public chains were left out of co-occurrence clustering, as were five repertoires with anomalous nucleotide sharing. Not all clones reach the TCRdb copy of this immuneACCESS table, which keeps in-frame sequences only. Checked studies attribute under half of the gap to unresolved V genes and leave the rest unexplained. That table supplies the V and J calls and clone size; D and trimming were determined from the DNA. This sample gives about 160,000 clones in total; about 79% of them show up just once. The ten largest clones take up roughly 6.7% of the sample.

This sample is part of a study of cytomegalovirus exposure and HLA in healthy donors (dated by TCRdb to about 2017). About the study as a whole: An earlier analysis of 587 of the donors reported approximately 290 Gb of sequence data and 120 million or so unique TCR beta sequences from 150 million to 200 million T cells. About 280 gigabases of sequencing data and 91 million or so unique TCR sequences made up an early release that covered 500 to 650 HLA-typed donors. Among the roughly 400 genotyped donors, approximately 82% belonged to the genetic ancestry cluster associated with self-reported Caucasian donors. The study was designed to test whether signatures of past pathogen exposure could be identified by cataloging public T cell receptors. The study used immunosequencing to profile the T cell repertoires of around 600 subjects and linked those repertoires to cytomegalovirus serostatus. In addition to the first cohort of 500 to 850 subjects, a separate validation cohort of 120 different subjects was used. High-throughput TCR immunosequencing, statistical association of individual TCRs with disease status, and machine learning were combined to predict cytomegalovirus infection status. To study patterns of TCR occurrence, a later analysis re-analyzed previously published TCR beta repertoires from more than 550 donors and added high-resolution HLA genotyping. In the later analysis, no new phenotypic data were used to find candidate immune exposures; instead, reliance was placed on TCR beta sequences and their occurrence across donors. An earlier analysis of around 640 of the donors used high-throughput TCR beta sequencing to judge whether each TCR beta V gene segment behaved as functional or pseudogenic. Alongside the repertoire data, information on donor age, sex, ethnicity and CMV serostatus was compiled. In a later genetic analysis, genome-wide SNP genotypes for about 65% of the roughly 670 donors were used, and that subset was treated as a discovery cohort. Every repertoire in the discovery cohort had been generated on one and the same sequencing platform. HLA typing included class I and class II loci at four-digit resolution. The number of donors typed differed by locus, with roughly 620-630 for A, B, C, DRB1 and DQB1, more than 500 for DQA1, under 610 for DPA1, and 450 to 480 for DPB1. Roughly 5 DR-DQ haplotypes were treated as single units for association and clustering because of strong linkage in the cohort. On average, 235,054 unique TCR beta nucleotide sequences were sequenced per donor among 300 to 500 genotyped donors of the cohort, with roughly 18% of those sequences being non-productive. The research as a whole found: In a later analysis, HLA-associated TCR beta chains showed more clonal expansion and lower generation probabilities than non-associated chains that were equally common. A later analysis found that TCR association rates varied across HLA loci, with DRB1 alleles showing the most associated TCRs and HLA-C alleles the fewest. In a later genetic analysis, fewer N-insertions in productive TCRs were reported among donors in an Asian-associated ancestry cluster than the approximately 670-donor mean. A group of highly shared sequence variants was considered likely to be a technical artifact of the sequencing pipeline. Across donors, most TCR sequences were observed very rarely, whereas some public TCRs were present in many individuals. In an earlier analysis of fewer than 750 of the donors, most TCR beta V segments were observed in productive rearrangements about 87% or about 30% of the time, broadly matching IMGT annotations. According to a later analysis, parvovirus B19, influenza, CMV and Epstein-Barr virus appeared linked to several top co-occurrence clusters. Some IMGT-functional V segments, including TRBV6-2 and TRBV6-3, could not be distinguished by the 87-base-pair reads and were therefore excluded. Three of the identified cytomegalovirus-associated TCR beta chains were confirmed in vitro to be specific for cytomegalovirus antigens. HLA typing was unavailable for some donors at each locus, so association tests used only the typed subset. Presence/absence analyses assumed roughly uniform sequencing depth across donors, an assumption that may not hold. Correlated functional status among segregating V segments might reflect linkage disequilibrium, but an unknown experimental factor could not be ruled out. The only immune exposure information available for the cohort was CMV serostatus. V-gene and J-gene trimming of TCR beta chains was associated with a missense DCLRE1C variant in a later genetic analysis, and the association was replicated in an independent cohort. Cytomegalovirus status was reported to be diagnosed by the classifier with high specificity and sensitivity in both the original and validation cohorts. The study gave a list of 150 to 200 TCR beta chains associated with cytomegalovirus. This cohort had only TCR beta chains sequenced, and the lack of alpha or paired-chain data limited which features could be detected. Seventeen rarely observed V segments, including chromosome 9 orphons, were excluded from the earlier analysis of several hundred of the donors because counts were too low. It was suggested by the authors that the approach could potentially be generalized to other disease states and immunological phenotypes. At a false discovery rate of 0.05, a later analysis linked about 16,000 TCR beta sequences to specific HLA alleles. Most CMV-associated TCR beta chains appeared to be HLA-restricted in a later analysis, and the HLA associations seemed to be driven largely by CMV exposure. A further reported finding was that TCR beta sequences accurately predicted the HLA-A and HLA-B alleles for most subjects in the first cohort. Strong co-occurrence of HLA alleles, especially DR and DQ, made assigning TCR associations to individual alleles difficult.

The cohort was made up of approximately 700 healthy bone marrow donors. At the time of sampling, every cohort member was nominally healthy, though immune exposures that went unrecorded were likely present. The donor was CMV seropositive and belonged to the group of over 250 seropositive cohort members. Every donor gave a peripheral blood sample, and the peripheral blood mononuclear cells from that sample were used for TCR beta sequencing. The Qiagen DNeasy Blood Extraction Kit was used to extract genomic DNA from the blood cell samples. The V gene is TRBV2 and the J gene is TRBJ2-1, with a weak D call of TRBD2 (5 bases match). This TCR was recovered from a man between 50 and 59 years old in good health and CMV-seropositive. The sequencing input was PBMCs. The base sequence is TGTGCCAGCACCCCGGGAAGGGTCGACAATGAGCAGTTCTTC. This yields the protein CASTPGRVDNEQFF.